What follows is one T cell receptor beta chain and its context. This entry comes from a study of cytomegalovirus exposure and HLA in healthy donors. PCR involved 60 Vbeta and 13 Jbeta primers. Sequencing used immunoSEQ multiplex PCR; TCRdb keeps in-frame clones, though not all of them. The table lists roughly 110,000 clones, approximately 73% of them singletons. Material: PBMCs. This TCR derives from a man aged 25-45 years in good health and CMV-seronegative.

The CDR3 DNA sequence: TGTGCCAGTAGTATGGGACAGGGGGCAGGGCAGCCCCAGCATTTT. Its protein product is CASSMGQGAGQPQHF. The chain uses TRBV19 and TRBJ1-5; 12 bases map to TRBD1. CDR3 length: 15 amino acids. Germline V gives CDR1 LNHDA, CDR2 SQIVND (reference sequence). Unmatched junction bases numbered 4, after V lost 3 bases and J lost 7 bases.